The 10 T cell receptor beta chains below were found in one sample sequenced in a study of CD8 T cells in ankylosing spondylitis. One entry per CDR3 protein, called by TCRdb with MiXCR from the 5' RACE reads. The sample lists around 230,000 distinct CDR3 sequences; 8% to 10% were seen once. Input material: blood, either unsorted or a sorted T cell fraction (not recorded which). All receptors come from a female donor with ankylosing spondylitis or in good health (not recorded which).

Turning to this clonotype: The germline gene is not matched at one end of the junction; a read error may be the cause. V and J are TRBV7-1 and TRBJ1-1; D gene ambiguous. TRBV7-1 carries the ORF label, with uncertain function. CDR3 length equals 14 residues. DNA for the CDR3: TGTGCCAGCAGCTCGGACTCTTGGAACGCTGAAGCTTTCTTT. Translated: CASSSDSWNAEAFF.

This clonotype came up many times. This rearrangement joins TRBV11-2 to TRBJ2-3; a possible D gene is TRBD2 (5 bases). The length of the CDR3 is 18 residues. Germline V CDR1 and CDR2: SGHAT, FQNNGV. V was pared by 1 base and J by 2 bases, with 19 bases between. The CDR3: CASSLVAFSGISTDTQYF. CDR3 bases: TGTGCCAGCAGCTTAGTAGCCTTCTCGGGGATATCCACAGATACGCAGTATTTT.

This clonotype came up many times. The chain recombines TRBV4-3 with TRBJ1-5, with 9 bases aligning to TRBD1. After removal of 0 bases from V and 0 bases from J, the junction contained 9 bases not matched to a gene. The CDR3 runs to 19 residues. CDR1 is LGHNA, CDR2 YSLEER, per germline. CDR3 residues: CASSQDRTGQGGSNQPQHF. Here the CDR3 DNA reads TGCGCCAGCAGCCAAGATAGGACGGGACAGGGTGGTAGCAATCAGCCCCAGCATTTT.

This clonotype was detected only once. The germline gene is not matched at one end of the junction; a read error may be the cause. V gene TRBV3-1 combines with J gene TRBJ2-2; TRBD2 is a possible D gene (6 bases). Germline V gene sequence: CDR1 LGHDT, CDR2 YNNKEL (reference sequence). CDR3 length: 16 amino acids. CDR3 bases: TGTGTCAGCAGCCTTAGTAGCGGAAGGAACACCGAGGAGCTGTTTTTT. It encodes CVSSLSSGRNTEELFF.

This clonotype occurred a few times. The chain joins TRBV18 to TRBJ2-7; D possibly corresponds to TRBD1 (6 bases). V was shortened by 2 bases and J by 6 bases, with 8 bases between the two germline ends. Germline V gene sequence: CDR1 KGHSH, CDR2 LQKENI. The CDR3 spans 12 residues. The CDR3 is CASSPAGAEQYF. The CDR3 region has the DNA TGTGCCAGCTCACCAGCAGGGGCCGAGCAGTACTTC.

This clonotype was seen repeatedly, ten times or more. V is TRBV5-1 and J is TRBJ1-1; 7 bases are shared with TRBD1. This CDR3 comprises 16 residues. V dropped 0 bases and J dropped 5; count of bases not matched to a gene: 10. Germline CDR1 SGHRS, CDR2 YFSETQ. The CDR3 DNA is TGCGCCAGCAGCTTGGGGGCTAACAGGGGTGGAACTGAAGCTTTCTTT. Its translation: CASSLGANRGGTEAFF.

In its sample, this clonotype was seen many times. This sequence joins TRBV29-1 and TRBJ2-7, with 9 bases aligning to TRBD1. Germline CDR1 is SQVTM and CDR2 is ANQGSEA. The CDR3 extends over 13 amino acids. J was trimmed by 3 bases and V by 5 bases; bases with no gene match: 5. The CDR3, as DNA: TGCAGCGTTTTTCTGACAGGGGGCTACGAGCAGTACTTC. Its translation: CSVFLTGGYEQYF.

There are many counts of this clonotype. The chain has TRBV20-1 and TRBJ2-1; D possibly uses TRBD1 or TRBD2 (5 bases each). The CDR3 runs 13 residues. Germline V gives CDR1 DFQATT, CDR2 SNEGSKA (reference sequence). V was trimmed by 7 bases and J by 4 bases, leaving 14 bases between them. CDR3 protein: CSGDGTPYNEQFF. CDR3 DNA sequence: TGCAGTGGCGACGGGACCCCTTACAATGAGCAGTTCTTC.

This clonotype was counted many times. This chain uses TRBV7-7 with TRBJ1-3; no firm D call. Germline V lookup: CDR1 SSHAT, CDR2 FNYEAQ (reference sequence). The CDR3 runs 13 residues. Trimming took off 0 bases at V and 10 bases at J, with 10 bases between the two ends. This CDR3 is CASSLAPWETIYF. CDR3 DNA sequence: TGTGCCAGCAGCTTAGCGCCCTGGGAAACCATATATTTT. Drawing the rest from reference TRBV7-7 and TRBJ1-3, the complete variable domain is GAGVSQSPRYKVTKRGQDVTLRCDPISSHATLYWYQQALGQGPEFLTYFNYEAQPDKSGLPSDRFSAERPEGSISTLTIQRTEQRDSAMYRCASSLAPWETIYFGEGSWLTVV.

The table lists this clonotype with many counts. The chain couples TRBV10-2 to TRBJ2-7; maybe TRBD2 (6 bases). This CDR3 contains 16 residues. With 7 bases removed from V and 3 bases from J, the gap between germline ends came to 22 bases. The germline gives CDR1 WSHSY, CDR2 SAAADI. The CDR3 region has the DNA TGCGCCAGCACCCCAAGTGCGGGGCTGATAAACTACGAGCAGTACTTC. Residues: CASTPSAGLINYEQYF.